This T cell receptor beta chain was recovered during a study of blood T cell repertoires in COVID-19. Trimming cost V 7 bases and J 1 base; bases outside gene matches: 6. Germline V gene lookup returns CDR1 SQVTM and CDR2 ANQGSEA. CDR3 length: 14 residues. Participants came from 20 to 25 US areas, aged about 18 to 90 years. Categorization into cohorts depended on clinical history that participants reported. No more than 2 weeks before study entry, exposed participants had met a case of COVID-19. The repertoire was sequenced with immunoSEQ multiplex PCR; TCRdb's copy has only in-frame clones and lacks some. The profile covers around 250,000 clones, with around 84% appearing a single time and roughly 6.7% taken by the ten largest.

This clonotype was sampled from a woman aged 45-65 years who had been exposed to COVID-19. The chain carries TRBV29-1 and TRBJ2-2, with TRBD1 identical over 7 bases. Sequencing was carried out using PBMCs or T cells enriched from blood (not recorded which). The DNA for the CDR3 is TGCAGCGCCGCCGGGACAGAGAACACCGGGGAGCTGTTTTTT. Its protein is CSAAGTENTGELFF.